The clone carrying this T cell receptor beta chain was observed many times. The antigen remains undetermined. Other DNA sequences within the sample encode an identical CDR3. Original analysis: A papillary thyroid cancer distant-metastasis classifier was built from CDR3 differences across clinicopathological groups. TCRdb reanalyzed the PCR reads with MiXCR. The V and J calls, along with clone size, are taken from TCRdb and not from the paper's own processing. The sample lists over 15,000 clones, approximately 30% seen once, with 10% to 15% in the top ten. This sample stems from a study of metastatic and nonmetastatic thyroid tumors. Study details: Across peripheral blood and tumor or nodule tissue samples taken from malignant and benign thyroid patients, the repertoires were compared with one another.

Study results and caveats: As reported, TCR beta diversity in blood and tumor was significantly higher in malignant thyroid tumors than in benign nodules.

All patients were untreated before thyroid surgery. V gave up 5 bases and J gave up 8 bases; unmatched junction bases: 6. Germline V CDR1 and CDR2: MDHEN, SYDVKM. This CDR3 comprises 15 residues. This receptor was identified in a male donor with papillary thyroid cancer or a benign thyroid nodule (not recorded which). Some clones in this sample may be carry-over from other donors' samples. The rearrangement uses TRBV28 and TRBJ2-1; TRBD2 aligns across 13 bases. Sample: tumor tissue. DNA of the CDR3: TGTGCCAGCAGTAGTAGGACTAGCGGGGGCCATGAGCAGTTCTTC. It codes for CASSSRTSGGHEQFF.